This T cell receptor beta chain was sequenced during a study of T cell repertoires in cytomegalovirus infection. Study-wide background: TCR beta signatures that were public indicated CMV infection and matching HLA type.

The CDR3 sequence is 19 residues long. The V gene end was trimmed by 4 bases and the J gene end by 5 bases; junction bases not matched to a gene: 18. Germline V gene data show CDR1 as SGDLS and CDR2 as YYNGEE. TCRdb called the reads again in MiXCR, with one record for every CDR3 protein. The sample lists hundreds of thousands of distinct CDR3 sequences, 11% occurring once. Many counts were recorded for this clonotype. This TCR was sampled from a human donor in good health (CMV status not recorded). Some clones in this sample may be carry-over from other donors' samples. Sequenced input: PBMCs. The rearrangement links TRBV9 to TRBJ2-1, with 10 nucleotides matching TRBD2. This CDR3 is CASSFSLNPISGGNNEQFF. In DNA form, the CDR3 reads TGTGCCAGCAGCTTCTCCCTAAACCCGATTAGCGGGGGGAACAATGAGCAGTTCTTC.